This passage covers 26 T cell receptor beta chains from one sample sequenced in a study of T cells in Graves' hyperthyroidism and ophthalmopathy (dated by TCRdb to between 2019 and 2020). The library relied on multiplex PCR. TCRdb names Illumina HiSeq 2000 as the instrument used. The TCR beta CDR3 regions were amplified from the RNA transcripts. The TCR CDR3 was subjected to a first round of RT-PCR using the HTBI primer set and the Qiagen OneStep RT-PCR kit. TCRdb itself trimmed the public reads at Q25 with fastp, ran MiXCR and retained productive beta chains. Identical CDR3 proteins give one entry, which carries the most common genes and DNA. The sample records about 410,000 distinct CDR3 sequences, over 12% of which are singletons. The top ten clones comprise roughly an eighth of the sample. Sequenced input: blood. The receptors shown here come from a man aged 18 to 30 with Graves' ophthalmopathy.

In its sample, this clonotype was seen many times. V usage is TRBV3-1 and J usage is TRBJ1-5; D remains unclear. The CDR3 spans 14 residues. Germline V gene lookup returns CDR1 LGHDT and CDR2 YNNKEL (reference sequence). V lost 5 bases and J 2 bases, leaving 10 bases between the germline ends. DNA of the CDR3: TGTGCCAGCAGCTATACATCCGGCAATCAGCCCCAGCATTTT. As protein: CASSYTSGNQPQHF.

This clonotype occurred many times. The chain is built from TRBV2 and TRBJ2-3, with 13 bases that match TRBD2. V was clipped by 8 bases and J by 4 bases; unmatched bases: 6. Per the germline V gene, CDR1 is SNHLY and CDR2 is FYNNEI. The CDR3 has 15 residues. CDR3 sequence: CASARTSGSPDTQYF. The DNA of the CDR3 is TGTGCCAGCGCTAGGACTAGCGGGAGTCCAGATACGCAGTATTTT.

Ten or more counts support this clonotype. V usage is TRBV5-1 and J usage is TRBJ2-7; D is undetermined. Germline CDR1 reads SGHRS; CDR2 reads YFSETQ. V lost 3 bases and J lost 2, with 15 bases in between. The CDR3 sequence is 15 residues long. CDR3 DNA: TGCGCCAGCAGCTCCGGAGTGAGTTTCCCCTACGAGCAGTACTTC. Protein product: CASSSGVSFPYEQYF.

This clonotype was seen at least ten times. This chain uses TRBV11-2 with TRBJ2-7; D is perhaps TRBD2 (7 bases). Germline V gene lookup returns CDR1 SGHAT and CDR2 FQNNGV. Trimming took off 0 bases at V and 7 bases at J, with 16 bases between the two ends. CDR3 length: 15 residues. The CDR3 region has the DNA TGTGCCAGCAGCTTAGATCTTGAGGGGGGGCGGGAGCAGTACTTC. It specifies CASSLDLEGGREQYF.

This clonotype was recorded at least ten times. This sequence joins TRBV2 and TRBJ2-5, with a weak D call TRBD1 (6 bases). This CDR3 comprises 13 residues. Per the germline V gene, CDR1 is SNHLY and CDR2 is FYNNEI. The V and J ends lost 7 bases and 5 bases respectively, with 14 bases between them. The CDR3 coding sequence is TGTGCCAGCACCGGACAGACCCAGGAGACCCAGTACTTC. Translation: CASTGQTQETQYF.

At least ten counts were recorded for this clonotype. The chain links TRBV18 to TRBJ2-1, with 9 bases that match TRBD1. Germline V CDR1 and CDR2: KGHSH, LQKENI. This CDR3 has 15 residues. With V trimmed by 2 bases and J by 7 bases, 6 bases remained unmatched. The CDR3 loop is CASSPTGQGWNEQFF. The CDR3, as DNA: TGTGCCAGCTCACCAACAGGACAGGGGTGGAATGAGCAGTTCTTC.

In this sample, this clonotype turned up many times. The V gene is TRBV7-9, the J gene TRBJ2-7; 9 positions match TRBD2. The J segment lost 2 bases and the V segment lost 1 base, leaving 3 bases of the junction unmatched. The germline V gene encodes CDR1 SEHNR and CDR2 FQNEAQ (reference sequence). CDR3 size: 15 residues. In DNA, the CDR3 is TGTGCCAGCAGCTTAGGGGCGGGGGGGACCTACGAGCAGTACTTC. Translated: CASSLGAGGTYEQYF.

Many counts were recorded for this clonotype. V usage is TRBV5-1 and J usage is TRBJ1-1; no firm D call. CDR3 length: 12 amino acids. Germline V gives CDR1 SGHRS, CDR2 YFSETQ. Between the trimmed V and J ends, which lost 2 bases and 11 bases, there was a span of 13 bases. CDR3 sequence reads: CASSLGDSLAFF. In DNA, the CDR3 is TGCGCCAGCAGCTTAGGCGACTCGTTGGCTTTCTTT.

Comment on this clonotype: This may be a read error: a much more frequent sequence differs by one nucleotide. The genes are TRBV24-1 and TRBJ2-3; tentative D call: TRBD1 (5 bases). The CDR3 length is 15 residues. V lost 5 bases and J 5 bases, leaving 16 bases between the germline ends. CDR1 is KGHDR and CDR2 is SFDVKD in the germline V gene. DNA of the CDR3: TGTGCCACCAGTGCCCTGGAACAGGTTATAGATACGCAGTATTTT. It specifies CATSALEQVIDTQYF.

In this sample, this clonotype turned up many times. The chain links TRBV29-1 to TRBJ1-6; possibly TRBD1 for D (5 bases). V lost 4 bases, J lost 7 bases, and 8 bases lay in between. This CDR3 has 12 residues. Germline CDR1 reads SQVTM; CDR2 reads ANQGSEA. Here the CDR3 DNA reads TGCAGCGTTGGGGACGGGAATTCACCCCTCCACTTT. Amino acids: CSVGDGNSPLHF.

This chain uses TRBV24-1 with TRBJ2-6; D may be TRBD2 (6 bases). This CDR3 has 19 amino acids. V was pared by 5 bases and J by 2 bases, with 21 bases between. In germline, CDR1 is KGHDR, CDR2 SFDVKD. The CDR3 sequence: CATSVKGRTKVTGANVLTF. CDR3 DNA sequence: TGTGCCACCAGTGTTAAAGGTCGGACTAAGGTAACTGGGGCCAACGTCCTGACTTTC.

The table lists this clonotype with many counts. The chain uses TRBV20-1 and TRBJ2-4, with 7 bases that match TRBD1. Losses at the gene ends were 5 bases for V and 0 bases for J; bases not matched to a gene: 13. The CDR3 covers 17 residues. Germline V gene lookup returns CDR1 DFQATT and CDR2 SNEGSKA (reference sequence). CDR3 DNA sequence: TGCAGTGCTCCACCAGGGGGACAGAACCTAGCCAAAAACATTCAGTACTTC. Protein sequence: CSAPPGGQNLAKNIQYF.

There are many counts of this clonotype. The chain carries TRBV20-1 and TRBJ1-5; D perhaps matches TRBD1 (5 bases). The germline V gene encodes CDR1 DFQATT and CDR2 SNEGSKA (reference sequence). The germline V and J ends were trimmed by 3 bases and 3 bases, with 9 bases remaining between them. This CDR3 has 13 amino acids. The CDR3 region has the DNA TGCAGTGCTAGGGGGGACCCCAATCAGCCCCAGCATTTT. Protein sequence: CSARGDPNQPQHF.

This clonotype was recorded at least ten times. This chain joins TRBV19 and TRBJ1-2, with 7 positions matching TRBD1. CDR3 length: 14 residues. Germline V gene lookup returns CDR1 LNHDA and CDR2 SQIVND (reference sequence). The junction had 6 bases not matched to a gene; V was cut back by 4 bases and J by 4 bases. CDR3 sequence (DNA): TGTGCCAGTAGTACCGCCGGGACAGCCTATGGCTACACCTTC. Translating it yields CASSTAGTAYGYTF.

In its sample, this clonotype was seen a few times. J is TRBJ2-7 and V is TRBV5-8; 11 positions agree with TRBD1. The trim removed 3 bases at V and 5 bases at J, leaving 7 bases unmatched. Germline lookup yields CDR1 SGHTS and CDR2 YDEGEE. CDR3 length: 15 amino acids. CDR3 protein: CASSSDRGLSHEQYF. The CDR3 DNA is TGTGCCAGCAGCTCGGACAGGGGGCTATCCCACGAGCAGTACTTC.

Ten or more counts support this clonotype. This rearrangement joins TRBV7-8 to TRBJ1-2, with D perhaps matching TRBD1 (5 bases). The V gene lost 2 bases and the J gene lost 5 bases, with 18 bases spanning the gap. The CDR3 runs 16 residues. The germline CDR1 and CDR2 sequences are SGHVS and FQNEAQ. The CDR3 spells CASSLSEGLLLYGYTF. Written as DNA, the CDR3 is TGTGCCAGCAGCTTATCCGAGGGACTCCTCCTGTATGGCTACACCTTC. Full variable domain (outside the CDR3, taken from reference TRBV7-8 and TRBJ1-2): GAGVSQSPRYKVAKRGQDVALRCDPISGHVSLFWYQQALGQGPEFLTYFQNEAQLDKSGLPSDRFFAERPEGSVSTLKIQRTQQEDSAVYLCASSLSEGLLLYGYTFGSGTRLTVV.

V usage is TRBV5-1 and J usage is TRBJ1-2; D call uncertain. V was cut by 2 bases and J by 0 bases, with 11 bases left in between. CDR3 size: 15 residues. Germline V gene lookup returns CDR1 SGHRS and CDR2 YFSETQ. The CDR3 protein is CASSLRSISNYGYTF. The CDR3 DNA reads as TGCGCCAGCAGCTTACGGTCGATTTCTAACTATGGCTACACCTTC.

This clonotype was found a few times. The chain links TRBV18 to TRBJ1-4; no definite D call. CDR1 and CDR2 from the germline V gene are KGHSH and LQKENI. The CDR3 loop spans 14 amino acids. V lost 3 bases and J 4 bases, leaving 9 bases between the germline ends. The CDR3 coding sequence is TGTGCCAGCTCACCCGGCAGCTTTAATGAAAAACTGTTTTTT. Its protein product is CASSPGSFNEKLFF.

This clonotype was counted ten times or more. This chain links TRBV29-1 with TRBJ1-2; D not certain. The CDR3 is made up of 13 amino acids. Germline assignment: CDR1 SQVTM and CDR2 ANQGSEA. The V end was cut by 5 bases, the J end by 2 bases, with 12 bases between. CDR3 bases: TGCAGCGTTAGGGCAGCTCAGAACTATGGCTACACCTTC. Amino acids: CSVRAAQNYGYTF.

This clonotype has just a few counts. A single base separates this from a much larger clone, so it may be a read error. The rearrangement joins TRBV10-3 to TRBJ1-2; tentative D call: TRBD1 (6 bases). The CDR3 is 13 amino acids. Germline V gene data show CDR1 as ENHRY and CDR2 as SYGVKD. CDR3 protein: CVIGAGVNYGYTF. DNA for the CDR3: TGTGTCATCGGTGCAGGGGTCAACTATGGCTACACCTTC.

This clonotype was observed at least ten times. The J gene is TRBJ1-2, the V gene TRBV28, with D maybe TRBD1 (5 bases). CDR1 is MDHEN and CDR2 is SYDVKM in the germline V gene. The CDR3 is 13 residues long. V lost 5 bases to trimming and J lost 4 bases, with 11 bases between them. CDR3 DNA: TGTGCCAGCAGTCTTTTAGGGGCCTATGGCTACACCTTC. Encoded protein: CASSLLGAYGYTF.

In this sample, this clonotype turned up many times. The genes are TRBV5-1 and TRBJ2-1; D unresolved. The CDR3 has 14 amino acids. The germline CDR1 and CDR2 sequences are SGHRS and YFSETQ. V lost 1 base, J lost 1 base, and 6 bases lay in between. The CDR3 bases are TGCGCCAGCAGCTTGTACGGTTCCTACAATGAGCAGTTCTTC. Protein sequence: CASSLYGSYNEQFF.

This clonotype was counted ten times or more. This sequence joins TRBV7-3 and TRBJ2-1, with 10 bases fitting TRBD2. With V trimmed by 0 bases and J by 9 bases, 5 bases remained unmatched. Germline CDR1 reads SGHTA; CDR2 reads FQGTGA. CDR3 length: 15 residues. In DNA form, the CDR3 reads TGTGCCAGCAGCTTAACAGCGGGAGGGCCAAGTGAGCAGTTCTTC. Its protein is CASSLTAGGPSEQFF.

This clonotype was counted at least ten times. The chain employs TRBV4-2 and TRBJ2-2; possibly TRBD1 or TRBD2 for D (6 bases each). Looked up from germline, CDR1 is LGHNA and CDR2 is YNFKEQ. The ends were cut back, 6 bases at V and 1 base at J, with 15 bases in the middle. The CDR3 has 16 amino acids. The CDR3 coding sequence is TGTGCCAGCAGTACTCTCGGGGGCCGGAACACCGGGGAGCTGTTTTTT. It translates to CASSTLGGRNTGELFF.

This rearrangement joins TRBV4-1 to TRBJ2-7, with D perhaps matching TRBD1 (5 bases). In germline, CDR1 is MGHRA, CDR2 YSYEKL. The germline V and J ends were trimmed by 4 bases and 2 bases, with 15 bases remaining between them. This CDR3 region has 15 residues. CDR3 in amino acids: CASSPERGNTYEQYF. CDR3 nucleotide sequence: TGCGCCAGCAGCCCTGAAAGGGGCAACACCTACGAGCAGTACTTC.

The chain uses TRBV10-2 and TRBJ2-3; TRBD2 agrees at 7 bases. Trimming took 5 bases from V and 2 from J; bases not matched to a gene: 7. This CDR3 comprises 15 residues. Germline V gene lookup returns CDR1 WSHSY and CDR2 SAAADI. CDR3 DNA: TGCGCCAGCAGTAATGGACTAGAATCCACAGATACGCAGTATTTT. It yields the protein CASSNGLESTDTQYF.